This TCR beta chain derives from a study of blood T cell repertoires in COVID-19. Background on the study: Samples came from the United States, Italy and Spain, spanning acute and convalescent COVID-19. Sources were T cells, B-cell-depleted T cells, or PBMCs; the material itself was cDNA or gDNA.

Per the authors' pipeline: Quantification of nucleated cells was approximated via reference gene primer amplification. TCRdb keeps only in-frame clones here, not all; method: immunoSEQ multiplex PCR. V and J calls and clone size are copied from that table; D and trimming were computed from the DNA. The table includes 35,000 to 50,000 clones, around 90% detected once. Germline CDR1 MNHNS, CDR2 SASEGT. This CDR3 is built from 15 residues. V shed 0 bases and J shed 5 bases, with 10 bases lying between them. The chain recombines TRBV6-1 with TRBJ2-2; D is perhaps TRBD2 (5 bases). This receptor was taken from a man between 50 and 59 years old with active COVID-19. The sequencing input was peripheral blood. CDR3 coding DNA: TGTGCCAGCAGTGAAGCAGGGAGTGGAACCGGGGAGCTGTTTTTT. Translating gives CASSEAGSGTGELFF.